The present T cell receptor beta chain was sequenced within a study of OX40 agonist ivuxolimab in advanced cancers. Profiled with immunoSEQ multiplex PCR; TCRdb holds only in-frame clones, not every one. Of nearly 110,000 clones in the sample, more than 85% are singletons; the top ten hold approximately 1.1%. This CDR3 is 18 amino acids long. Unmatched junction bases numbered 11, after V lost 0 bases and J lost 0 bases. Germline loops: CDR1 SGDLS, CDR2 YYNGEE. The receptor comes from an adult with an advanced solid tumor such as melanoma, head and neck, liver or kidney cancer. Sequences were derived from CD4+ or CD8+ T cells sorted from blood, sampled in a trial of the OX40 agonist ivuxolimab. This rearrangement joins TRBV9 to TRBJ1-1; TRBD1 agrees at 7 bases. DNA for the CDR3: TGTGCCAGCAGCGTAGAGTTTGGAAAGGGGGCAGTGAACACTGAAGCTTTCTTT. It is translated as CASSVEFGKGAVNTEAFF.